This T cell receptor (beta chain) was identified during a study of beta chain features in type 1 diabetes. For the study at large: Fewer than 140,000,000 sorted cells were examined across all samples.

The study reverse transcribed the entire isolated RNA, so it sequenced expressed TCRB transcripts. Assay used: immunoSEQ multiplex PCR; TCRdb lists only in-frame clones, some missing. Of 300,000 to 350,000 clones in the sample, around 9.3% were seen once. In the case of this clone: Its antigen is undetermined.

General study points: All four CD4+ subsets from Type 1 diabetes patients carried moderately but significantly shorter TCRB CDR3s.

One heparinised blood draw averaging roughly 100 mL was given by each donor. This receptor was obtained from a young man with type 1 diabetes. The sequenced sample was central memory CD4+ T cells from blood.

The CDR3 DNA reads as TGCAGCGTAGAAACAGGAGATCTTGGAAACACCATATATTTT. This translates into CSVETGDLGNTIYF. The rearrangement uses TRBV29-1 and TRBJ1-3; D is possibly TRBD1 (5 bases). Trimming removed 6 bases at V and 3 bases at J, with 15 bases between. Germline CDR1 and CDR2: SQVTM and ANQGSEA. The CDR3 has 14 amino acids.